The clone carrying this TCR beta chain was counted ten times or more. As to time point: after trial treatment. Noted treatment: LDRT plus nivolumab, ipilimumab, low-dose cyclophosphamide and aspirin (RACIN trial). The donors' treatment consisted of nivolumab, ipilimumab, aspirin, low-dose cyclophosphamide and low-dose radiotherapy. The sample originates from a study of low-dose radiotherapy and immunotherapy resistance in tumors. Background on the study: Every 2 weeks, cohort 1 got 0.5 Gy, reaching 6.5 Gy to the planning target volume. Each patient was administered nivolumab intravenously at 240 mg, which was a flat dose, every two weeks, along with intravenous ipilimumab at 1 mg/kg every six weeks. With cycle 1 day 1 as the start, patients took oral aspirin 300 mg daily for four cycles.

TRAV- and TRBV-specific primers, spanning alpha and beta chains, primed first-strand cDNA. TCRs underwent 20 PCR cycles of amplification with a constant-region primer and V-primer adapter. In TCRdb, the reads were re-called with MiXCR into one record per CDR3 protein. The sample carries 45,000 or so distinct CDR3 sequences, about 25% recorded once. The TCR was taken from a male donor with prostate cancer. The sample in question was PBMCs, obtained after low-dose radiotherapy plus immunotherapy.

The CDR3 region is CASSLSSLNTGELFF. The CDR3 DNA follows: TGTGCCAGCAGCTTATCATCTTTGAACACCGGGGAGCTGTTTTTT. The gene calls are TRBV7-2 and TRBJ2-2; D call uncertain. Germline V gives CDR1 SGHTA, CDR2 FQGNSA. The CDR3 runs 15 residues. V lost 2 bases and J lost 1, with 8 bases in between. Full variable domain (missing parts from reference TRBV7-2 and TRBJ2-2): GAGVSQSPSNKVTEKGKDVELRCDPISGHTALYWYRQSLGQGLEFLIYFQGNSAPDKSGLPSDRFSAERTGGSVSTLTIQRTQQEDSAVYLCASSLSSLNTGELFFGEGSRLTVL.